Below, 19 T cell receptor beta chains from the same sample are listed, as sequenced in a study of blood T cell repertoires in COVID-19. Sequencing used immunoSEQ multiplex PCR; TCRdb keeps in-frame clones, though not all of them. This table has some 210,000 clones, about 90% appearing once. Sequencing input: peripheral blood. All receptors derive from a man younger than 40 with acute or convalescent COVID-19.

The chain recombines TRBV23-1 with TRBJ1-5, with 8 bases identical to TRBD1. TRBV23-1 is an open reading frame, and its role is uncertain. With V trimmed by 3 bases and J by 0 bases, 4 bases remained unmatched. The length of the CDR3 is 16 residues. As DNA, the CDR3 is TGCGCCAGCAGTCAGGATGACAGGGGTAGCAATCAGCCCCAGCATTTT. As protein: CASSQDDRGSNQPQHF.

The chain carries TRBV10-1 and TRBJ2-2, with a weak D call TRBD1 (5 bases). This CDR3 comprises 14 residues. Germline CDR1 reads WNHNN; CDR2 reads SYGVQD (reference sequence). V lost 1 base, J lost 4 bases, and 7 bases lay in between. The CDR3 protein is CASSELRGTGELFF. The CDR3 DNA follows: TGCGCCAGCAGTGAGTTAAGGGGCACCGGGGAGCTGTTTTTT.

CDR3 residues: CASVASLSSTDTQYF. For the CDR3, the DNA is TGTGCCAGCGTAGCTAGCCTCTCTAGCACAGATACGCAGTATTTT. J is TRBJ2-3 and V is TRBV6-5; a possible D gene is TRBD2 (5 bases). The germline V and J ends were trimmed by 8 bases and 0 bases, with 15 bases remaining between them. CDR1 is MNHEY and CDR2 is SVGAGI in the germline V gene. The CDR3 extends over 15 amino acids.

V and J are TRBV28 and TRBJ1-2; 9 nucleotides match TRBD1. The CDR3 is 14 amino acids. Looked up from germline, CDR1 is MDHEN and CDR2 is SYDVKM. J gave up 8 bases and V 4 bases, and 8 bases lay outside the gene matches. CDR3 amino acids: CASSSNRGLFGYTF. In nucleotides, the CDR3 is TGTGCCAGCAGTTCGAACAGGGGGCTTTTCGGCTACACCTTC.

The chain has TRBV15 and TRBJ1-5, with 9 bases identical to TRBD1. Trimming took 2 bases from V and 6 from J; bases not matched to a gene: 5. The CDR3 totals 15 residues. In germline, CDR1 is LNHNV, CDR2 YYDKDF (reference sequence). CDR3 protein: CATSRTGQGSQPQHF. CDR3 bases: TGTGCCACCAGCAGAACCGGACAGGGGTCTCAGCCCCAGCATTTT.

The rearrangement joins TRBV19 to TRBJ1-1; no reliable D call. Looked up from germline, CDR1 is LNHDA and CDR2 is SQIVND (reference sequence). V gave up 7 bases and J gave up 2 bases, with 14 bases separating them. This CDR3 spans 14 amino acids. The CDR3 region is CASNDGRRNTEAFF. CDR3 bases: TGTGCCAGTAACGATGGTAGGAGAAACACTGAAGCTTTCTTT.

This clone has just one count. The gene calls are TRBV10-1 and TRBJ2-1, with TRBD1 identical over 9 bases. After removal of 5 bases from V and 5 bases from J, the junction contained 7 bases not matched to a gene. Germline V gene data show CDR1 as WNHNN and CDR2 as SYGVQD (reference sequence). The CDR3 covers 15 residues. The CDR3 region is CASSYDRGVNNEQFF. The CDR3 nucleotides read TGCGCCAGCAGTTACGACAGGGGGGTTAACAATGAGCAGTTCTTC.

The chain uses TRBV6-1 and TRBJ2-5; D not certain. Germline CDR1 is MNHNS and CDR2 is SASEGT. The V gene lost 0 bases and the J gene lost 2 bases, with 7 bases spanning the gap. This CDR3 spans 14 amino acids. CDR3 loop: CASSEAHRQETQYF. For the CDR3, the DNA is TGTGCCAGCAGTGAAGCTCACAGACAAGAGACCCAGTACTTC.

This chain links TRBV15 with TRBJ2-3, with D hard to call. CDR1 LNHNV and CDR2 YYDKDF come from the germline V gene (reference sequence). The CDR3 loop spans 12 amino acids. The ends were cut back, 1 base at V and 6 bases at J, with 5 bases in the middle. CDR3 sequence (DNA): TGTGCCACCAGCAGAGGCCGGGATACGCAGTATTTT. This gives the protein CATSRGRDTQYF.

The chain recombines TRBV9 with TRBJ2-3; TRBD2 matches at 9 bases. The CDR3 has 17 amino acids. Germline CDR1 reads SGDLS; CDR2 reads YYNGEE. With V trimmed by 1 base and J by 3 bases, 9 bases remained unmatched. For the CDR3, the DNA is TGTGCCAGCAGCGTAACGGCGACTAGCGGAGGGACAGATACGCAGTATTTT. It yields the protein CASSVTATSGGTDTQYF. The variable domain in full, completed from reference TRBV9 and TRBJ2-3, reads DSGVTQTPKHLITATGQRVTLRCSPRSGDLSVYWYQQSLDQGLQFLIQYYNGEERAKGNILERFSAQQFPDLHSELNLSSLELGDSALYFCASSVTATSGGTDTQYFGPGTRLTVL.

The count of this clone is one. J is TRBJ2-7 and V is TRBV5-1; D gene ambiguous. Germline-derived CDR1 and CDR2 are SGHRS and YFSETQ. V was cut by 7 bases and J by 4 bases, with 9 bases left in between. This CDR3 has 11 residues. CDR3 residues: CASRQGYEQYF. DNA of the CDR3: TGCGCCAGCCGACAAGGATACGAGCAGTACTTC.

Only one count was recorded for this clone. The rearrangement uses TRBV6-5 and TRBJ2-7; weak D call: TRBD1 (6 bases). Trimming removed 8 bases from V and 1 base from J, with 9 bases in between. Germline V lookup: CDR1 MNHEY, CDR2 SVGAGI. This CDR3 has 12 amino acids. The CDR3 DNA follows: TGTGCCAGCGGGGACAATTCCTACGAGCAGTACTTC. This gives the protein CASGDNSYEQYF.

This clone was detected once. The chain recombines TRBV4-2 with TRBJ1-1; no firm D call. The CDR3 totals 13 residues. Trimming cost V 3 bases and J 1 base, with 6 bases left between them. Germline V gene lookup returns CDR1 LGHNA and CDR2 YNFKEQ. The CDR3 spells CASSQNRNTEAFF. The CDR3 nucleotides read TGTGCCAGCAGCCAGAACAGGAACACTGAAGCTTTCTTT.

V gene TRBV3-1 (or the pseudogene TRBV3-2) combines with J gene TRBJ2-1; TRBD2 aligns across 13 bases. With V trimmed by 0 bases and J by 9 bases, 2 bases remained unmatched. Germline-derived CDR1 and CDR2 are LGHDT and YNNKEL (reference sequence). This CDR3 is built from 15 residues. The CDR3, as DNA: TGTGCCAGCAGCCAAGAAAGACTAGCGGGAGGTGAGCAGTTCTTC. Its translation is CASSQERLAGGEQFF.

The J gene is TRBJ1-5, the V gene TRBV5-6; possibly TRBD1 for D (5 bases). The germline gives CDR1 SGHDT, CDR2 YYEEEE. The length of the CDR3 is 13 residues. Trimming stripped 3 bases from V and 4 bases from J, with 8 bases between. The CDR3 is CASSSRGNQPQHF. The CDR3 nucleotides are TGTGCCAGCAGCTCGCGGGGGAATCAGCCCCAGCATTTT.

The rearrangement links TRBV7-9 to TRBJ2-7, with D tentatively TRBD1 (5 bases). Looked up from germline, CDR1 is SEHNR and CDR2 is FQNEAQ (reference sequence). CDR3 size: 15 residues. With 5 bases removed from V and 2 bases from J, the gap between germline ends came to 16 bases. The CDR3 protein is CASSNTGDLTYEQYF. The DNA for the CDR3 is TGTGCCAGCAGCAATACAGGCGATCTGACCTACGAGCAGTACTTC.

The CDR3 region is CASSLGQGNTIYF. DNA for the CDR3: TGCGCCAGCAGCCTGGGACAGGGTAACACCATATATTTT. The V and J genes are TRBV5-1 and TRBJ1-3; 9 bases are a match to TRBD1. The CDR3 has 13 amino acids. Germline lookup yields CDR1 SGHRS and CDR2 YFSETQ. V shed 4 bases and J 7 bases; nucleotides not matched to a gene: 3.

The genes are TRBV11-3 and TRBJ2-7; TRBD2 might be the D (6 bases). There are 13 residues in the CDR3. CDR1 SGHNT and CDR2 YENEEA come from the germline V gene. V was clipped by 1 base and J by 5 bases, with 9 bases between them. This CDR3 is CASSLVTGDEQYF. In nucleotides, the CDR3 is TGTGCCAGCAGCTTAGTGACGGGGGACGAGCAGTACTTC. Full variable domain (missing parts from reference TRBV11-3 and TRBJ2-7): EAGVVQSPRYKIIEKKQPVAFWCNPISGHNTLYWYLQNLGQGPELLIRYENEEAVDDSQLPKDRFSAERLKGVDSTLKIQPAELGDSAVYLCASSLVTGDEQYFGPGTRLTVT.

V usage is TRBV2 and J usage is TRBJ1-1; D unresolved. V lost 3 bases to trimming and J lost 8 bases, with 10 bases between them. The CDR3 consists of 12 residues. The V gene's germline CDR1 is SNHLY and CDR2 FYNNEI. CDR3 in DNA: TGTGCCAGCAGTGATGATAGCGACGAAGCTTTCTTT. Residues: CASSDDSDEAFF.